Sequencing of this TCR beta chain was carried out in a study of T cells in Graves' hyperthyroidism and ophthalmopathy. This clonotype was detected ten times or more. Amplification of TCR beta CDR3 regions was performed using RNA transcripts as template. Using the HTBI primer set, a first-round RT-PCR was run on the TCR CDR3. TCRdb re-derived calls from the multiplex PCR reads in MiXCR, one entry per CDR3 protein. Among 300,000 or so distinct CDR3 sequences listed, roughly 18% were seen once. Thyroid ultrasound and orbital computed tomography, with clinical symptoms and serum thyroxine and TRAb, informed diagnoses. This sequence originates from a woman aged 45-65 years with Graves' hyperthyroidism. Sequencing was performed on blood.

The CDR3: CASSYGQEQETQYF. In DNA form, the CDR3 reads TGTGCCAGCAGTTACGGACAGGAACAAGAGACCCAGTACTTC. The V call is TRBV12-3 or TRBV12-4, the J call TRBJ2-5; 7 bases are a match to TRBD1. Germline trimming cut 4 bases from V and 2 bases from J; bases unmatched to any gene: 4. The CDR3 is made up of 14 amino acids.